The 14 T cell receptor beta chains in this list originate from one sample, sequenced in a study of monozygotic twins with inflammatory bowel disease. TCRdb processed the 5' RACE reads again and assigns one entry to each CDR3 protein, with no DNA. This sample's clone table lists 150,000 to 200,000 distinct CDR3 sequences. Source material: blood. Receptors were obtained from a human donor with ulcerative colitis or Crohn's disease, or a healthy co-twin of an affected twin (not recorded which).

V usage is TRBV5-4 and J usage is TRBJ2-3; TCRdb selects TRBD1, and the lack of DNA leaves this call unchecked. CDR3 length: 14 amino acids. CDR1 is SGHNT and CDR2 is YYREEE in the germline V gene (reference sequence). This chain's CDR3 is CASSPQGSTDTQYF.

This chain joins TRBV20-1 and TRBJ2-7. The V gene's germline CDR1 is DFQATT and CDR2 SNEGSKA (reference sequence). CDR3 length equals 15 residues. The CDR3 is CSANSDHRGSYEQYF.

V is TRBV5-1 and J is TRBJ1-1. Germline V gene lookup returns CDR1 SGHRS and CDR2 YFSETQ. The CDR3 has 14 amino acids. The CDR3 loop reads CASSLGPEEMKGFF.

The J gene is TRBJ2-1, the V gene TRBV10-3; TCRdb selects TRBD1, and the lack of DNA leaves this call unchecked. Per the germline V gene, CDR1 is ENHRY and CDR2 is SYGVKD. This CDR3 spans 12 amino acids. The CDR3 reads CAISGTNNEQFF.

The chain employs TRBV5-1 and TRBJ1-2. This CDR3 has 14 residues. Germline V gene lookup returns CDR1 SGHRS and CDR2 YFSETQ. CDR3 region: CASTAVGGGYGYTF.

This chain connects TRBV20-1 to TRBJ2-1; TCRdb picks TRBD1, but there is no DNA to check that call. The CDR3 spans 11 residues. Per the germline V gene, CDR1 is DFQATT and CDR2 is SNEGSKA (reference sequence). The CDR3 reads CSARDPGEQFF.

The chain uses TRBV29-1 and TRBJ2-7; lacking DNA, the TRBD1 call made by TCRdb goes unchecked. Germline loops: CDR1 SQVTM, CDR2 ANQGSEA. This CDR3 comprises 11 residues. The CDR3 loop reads CSVTREYEQYF.

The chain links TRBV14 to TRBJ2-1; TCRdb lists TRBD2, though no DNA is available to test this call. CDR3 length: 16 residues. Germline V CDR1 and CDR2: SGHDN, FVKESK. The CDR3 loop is CASSQRGRLADNEQFF.

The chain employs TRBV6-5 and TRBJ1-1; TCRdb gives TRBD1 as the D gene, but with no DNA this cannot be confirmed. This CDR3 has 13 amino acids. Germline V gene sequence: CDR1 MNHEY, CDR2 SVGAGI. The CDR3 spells CASSSPGQTEAFF.

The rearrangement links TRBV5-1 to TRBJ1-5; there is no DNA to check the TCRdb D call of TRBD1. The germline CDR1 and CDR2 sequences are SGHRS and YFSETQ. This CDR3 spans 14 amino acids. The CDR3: CASSPGTAQLPQHF.

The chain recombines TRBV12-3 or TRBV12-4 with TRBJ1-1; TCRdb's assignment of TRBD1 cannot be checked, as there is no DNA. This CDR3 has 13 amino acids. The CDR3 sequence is CASRPRGNTEAFF.

CDR3 sequence reads: CASSFQEDTQYF. This chain links TRBV5-4 with TRBJ2-3. The CDR3 is 12 amino acids. Germline V gives CDR1 SGHNT, CDR2 YYREEE (reference sequence).

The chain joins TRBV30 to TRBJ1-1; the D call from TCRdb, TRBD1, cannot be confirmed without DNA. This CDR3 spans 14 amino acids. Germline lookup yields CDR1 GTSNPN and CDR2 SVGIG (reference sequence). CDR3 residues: CAWTNGQANTEAFF.

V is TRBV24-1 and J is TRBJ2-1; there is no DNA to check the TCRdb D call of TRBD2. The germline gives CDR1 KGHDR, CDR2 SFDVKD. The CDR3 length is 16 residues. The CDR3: CATSDLMTSGRYEQFF.